This T cell receptor beta chain was identified during a study of Graves' ophthalmopathy and Graves' hyperthyroidism. CDR1 and CDR2 from the germline V gene are MNHEY and SVGEGT. The CDR3 loop spans 16 amino acids. The junction had 2 bases not matched to a gene; V was cut back by 0 bases and J by 2 bases. Ophthalmopathy donors were characterized by moderate-to-severe activity, CAS of at least 3, NOSPECS of at least 4, and duration under 3 months. RNA transcripts were the source from which TCR beta CDR3 regions were amplified. Second-round multiplex PCR followed a first-round RT-PCR using HTBI primers. TCRdb analysed the multiplex PCR reads with MiXCR anew, one entry per CDR3 protein. The sample shows around 660,000 distinct CDR3 sequences, more than 40% of them seen only once. The sample holds many counts of this clonotype. Antigen: not known. Study results and limitations: The blood repertoire also included most expanded thyroid clonotypes above 0.001 frequency.

The V gene is TRBV6-2 or TRBV6-3, the J gene TRBJ1-5, with 9 positions matching TRBD1. This sequence originates from an adult man with Graves' ophthalmopathy. The sequencing sample was made of peripheral blood. CDR3 nucleotide sequence: TGTGCCAGCAGTTACTCGACAGGGGGAGGCAATCAGCCCCAGCATTTT. This gives the protein CASSYSTGGGNQPQHF.